This entry features one T cell receptor beta chain sequence. Its specificity is not known. An input of roughly 0.5 to 1 ug of RNA was subjected to reverse transcription using random hexamers. Amplification of TCR beta CDR3 spanned 54 Vbeta and 13 Jbeta via immunoSEQ multiplex PCR. Each CDR3 protein is one row after TCRdb ran MiXCR on the immunoSEQ multiplex PCR reads. This table has approximately 94,000 distinct CDR3 sequences, about 95% appearing once. This entry is derived from a study of CD8 T cells in Susac syndrome. About the study: When blood was drawn, the patients with Susac syndrome were therapy-naive, on corticosteroids, or on intravenous immunoglobulin alone. Regarding the study as a whole: Susac-specific public clones found in total CD8+ repertoires numbered some 17, and those in CD8+ TEMRA repertoires numbered five. Among people with Susac, CD8+ clonal expansion was greatest in TEMRA cells and active patients.

Germline assignment: CDR1 KGHSH and CDR2 LQKENI. The CDR3 is 14 amino acids. With V trimmed by 4 bases and J by 2 bases, 5 bases remained unmatched. The receptor was isolated from a human donor with Susac syndrome. V usage is TRBV18 and J usage is TRBJ2-7, with 7 nucleotides matching TRBD1. The specimen was CD8+ T cells from PBMCs. In DNA form, the CDR3 reads TGTGCCAGCTCACACCGGGACAGTACCTACGAGCAGTACTTC. Encoded protein: CASSHRDSTYEQYF.